This TCR beta chain came from a study of glioma-infiltrating T cells. The germline V gene encodes CDR1 LGHNA and CDR2 YNFKEQ. The V gene end was trimmed by 5 bases and the J gene end by 7 bases; junction bases not matched to a gene: 6. This CDR3 is built from 13 residues. Using RNA template, CDR3s of TCR alpha and beta were amplified with iRepertoire arm-PCR. One entry per CDR3 protein results from TCRdb running MiXCR on the multiplex PCR reads. The top ten hold around 15% of the sample, which has about 130,000 distinct CDR3 sequences, approximately 25% seen once. This clonotype was counted many times.

The sequenced sample was glioma tissue, nonneoplastic brain tissue, or PBMCs (not recorded which). This chain connects TRBV4-2 to TRBJ2-7; TRBD2 matches 9 bases. This clonotype originated in a human donor with low-grade glioma or glioblastoma, undergoing nonglioma brain surgery, or in good health (not recorded which). The CDR3 DNA follows: TGTGCCAGCAGCACTACTAGCGGGCGGGAGCAGTACTTC. Protein product: CASSTTSGREQYF.